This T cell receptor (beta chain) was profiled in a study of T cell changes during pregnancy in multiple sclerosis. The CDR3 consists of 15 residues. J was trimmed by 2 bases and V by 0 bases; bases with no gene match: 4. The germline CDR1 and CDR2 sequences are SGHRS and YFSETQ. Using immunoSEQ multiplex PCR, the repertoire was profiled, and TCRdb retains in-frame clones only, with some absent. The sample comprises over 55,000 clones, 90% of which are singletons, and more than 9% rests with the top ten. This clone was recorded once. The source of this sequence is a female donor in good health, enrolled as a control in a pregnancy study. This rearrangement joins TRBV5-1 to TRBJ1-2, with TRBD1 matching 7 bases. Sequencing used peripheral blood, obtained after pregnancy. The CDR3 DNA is TGCGCCAGCAGCTTGGTGCCACAGGGGAACTATGGCTACACCTTC. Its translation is CASSLVPQGNYGYTF.